What follows are 14 T cell receptor beta chains derived from one specimen sequenced in a study of T cell changes during pregnancy in multiple sclerosis. Libraries were prepared by immunoSEQ multiplex PCR; TCRdb keeps only in-frame clonotypes and omits some of them. The repertoire consists of about 120,000 clones, with 80% to 95% occurring once and the leading ten covering roughly 5.7%. Sequencing was performed on peripheral blood, taken before pregnancy. Receptor source: a female donor with multiple sclerosis, enrolled in a pregnancy study.

The chain has TRBV6-1 and TRBJ2-7; D may be TRBD1 (5 bases). The germline V and J ends were trimmed by 3 bases and 0 bases, with 12 bases remaining between them. The CDR3 sequence is 15 residues long. The germline V gene encodes CDR1 MNHNS and CDR2 SASEGT. CDR3 coding DNA: TGTGCCAGCAGTGATCCCAGGGAAAGCTCCTACGAGCAGTACTTC. It specifies CASSDPRESSYEQYF.

The chain employs TRBV2 and TRBJ1-1, with 7 nucleotides matching TRBD1. CDR3 size: 16 residues. The V gene end was trimmed by 4 bases and the J gene end by 5 bases; junction bases not matched to a gene: 13. Per germline, CDR1 SNHLY and CDR2 FYNNEI. Here the CDR3 reads CASSGGPPQGGTEAFF. The CDR3 nucleotides read TGTGCCAGCAGTGGCGGCCCCCCGCAGGGGGGAACTGAAGCTTTCTTT.

This chain links TRBV30 with TRBJ1-2; 8 nucleotides line up with TRBD1. Trimming cost V 5 bases and J 6 bases; bases outside gene matches: 14. The CDR3 has 15 amino acids. Germline CDR1 is GTSNPN and CDR2 is SVGIG (reference sequence). DNA of the CDR3: TGTGCCTGGGAGCCCCTACTGGACAGGGATAATGGCTACACCTTC. Encoded protein: CAWEPLLDRDNGYTF.

This clone has just one count. The chain carries TRBV7-2 and TRBJ1-1; D is perhaps TRBD1 (6 bases). V shed 1 base and J shed 1 base, with 10 bases lying between them. Germline V gene data show CDR1 as SGHTA and CDR2 as FQGNSA. CDR3 length: 15 residues. This CDR3 reads CASSLGPGQNTEAFF. CDR3 sequence (DNA): TGTGCCAGCAGCTTAGGCCCGGGACAGAACACTGAAGCTTTCTTT. The full variable domain, rest sourced from reference TRBV7-2 and TRBJ1-1, is GAGVSQSPSNKVTEKGKDVELRCDPISGHTALYWYRQSLGQGLEFLIYFQGNSAPDKSGLPSDRFSAERTGGSVSTLTIQRTQQEDSAVYLCASSLGPGQNTEAFFGQGTRLTVV.

This clone was counted a single time. This rearrangement joins TRBV2 to TRBJ2-6, with 7 bases aligning to TRBD1. V gave up 2 bases and J gave up 0 bases; unmatched junction bases: 4. Per germline, CDR1 SNHLY and CDR2 FYNNEI. The CDR3 covers 17 residues. CDR3 in amino acids: CASSETGASSGANVLTF. The DNA for the CDR3 is TGTGCCAGCAGTGAAACAGGGGCCTCCTCTGGGGCCAACGTCCTGACTTTC.

The chain has TRBV7-2 and TRBJ2-1; a weak D match, TRBD2 (6 bases). Germline CDR1 and CDR2: SGHTA and FQGNSA. This CDR3 is built from 14 residues. V gave up 3 bases and J gave up 10 bases, with 16 bases separating them. Written as DNA, the CDR3 is TGTGCCAGCAGCTTGGCGGGGCGGGCGGGGGAGCAGTTCTTC. It is translated as CASSLAGRAGEQFF. Full variable domain (missing parts from reference TRBV7-2 and TRBJ2-1): GAGVSQSPSNKVTEKGKDVELRCDPISGHTALYWYRQSLGQGLEFLIYFQGNSAPDKSGLPSDRFSAERTGGSVSTLTIQRTQQEDSAVYLCASSLAGRAGEQFFGPGTRLTVL.

This clone appeared a single time. The chain joins TRBV10-2 to TRBJ1-1; 7 nucleotides align to TRBD1. V lost 2 bases, J lost 5 bases, and 5 bases stayed unmatched. There are 14 residues in the CDR3. Germline V lookup: CDR1 WSHSY, CDR2 SAAADI. Written as DNA, the CDR3 is TGCGCCAGCAGTGAGAACAGGGGATGGACTGAAGCTTTCTTT. Its protein product is CASSENRGWTEAFF.

This chain joins TRBV14 and TRBJ2-1, with 7 bases that match TRBD1. CDR1 and CDR2 from the germline V gene are SGHDN and FVKESK. CDR3 size: 14 residues. V was clipped by 4 bases and J by 6 bases; unmatched bases: 6. The CDR3 here is CASSPEAGGNEQFF. In nucleotides, the CDR3 is TGTGCCAGCAGCCCAGAGGCAGGGGGCAATGAGCAGTTCTTC.

J is TRBJ2-3 and V is TRBV30; the D gene is possibly TRBD2 (6 bases). CDR1 is GTSNPN and CDR2 is SVGIG in the germline V gene (reference sequence). The CDR3 consists of 11 residues. V gave up 8 bases and J gave up 2 bases, with 8 bases separating them. The CDR3 spells CAGGTTDTQYF. The DNA of the CDR3 is TGTGCCGGGGGGACCACAGATACGCAGTATTTT.

CDR3 sequence: CASSDGTGGASGNTIYF. The CDR3 region has the DNA TGTGCCAGCAGTGATGGGACAGGGGGCGCTTCTGGAAACACCATATATTTT. This chain uses TRBV6-1 with TRBJ1-3; 12 bases line up with TRBD1. V shed 3 bases and J 1 base; nucleotides not matched to a gene: 4. The CDR3 consists of 17 residues. Germline CDR1 MNHNS, CDR2 SASEGT.

V usage is TRBV5-1 and J usage is TRBJ2-7; 7 bases are a match to TRBD2. Trimming took 4 bases from V and 1 from J; bases not matched to a gene: 5. This CDR3 is built from 14 residues. Germline V CDR1 and CDR2: SGHRS, YFSETQ. In DNA, the CDR3 is TGCGCCAGCAGCCCGGGAGGCACTTCCTACGAGCAGTACTTC. Its protein product is CASSPGGTSYEQYF.

The chain combines TRBV5-1 with TRBJ2-5; D perhaps matches TRBD2 (6 bases). V was pared by 0 bases and J by 3 bases, with 6 bases between. CDR3 length equals 13 residues. Germline loops: CDR1 SGHRS, CDR2 YFSETQ. CDR3: CASSLGGEETQYF. The CDR3 DNA sequence: TGCGCCAGCAGCTTGGGGGGGGAAGAGACCCAGTACTTC.

The chain employs TRBV9 and TRBJ2-1; D perhaps matches TRBD2 (5 bases). CDR1 SGDLS and CDR2 YYNGEE come from the germline V gene. The CDR3 consists of 14 residues. V was clipped by 0 bases and J by 8 bases, with 12 bases between them. DNA of the CDR3: TGTGCCAGCAGCGTAGCTACTACGAGGGATGAGCAGTTCTTC. Residues: CASSVATTRDEQFF.

The chain links TRBV19 to TRBJ1-2; 9 nucleotides align to TRBD1. The CDR3 sequence is 17 residues long. The J segment lost 4 bases and the V segment lost 4 bases, leaving 13 bases of the junction unmatched. From germline, CDR1 is LNHDA and CDR2 SQIVND (reference sequence). The CDR3 region is CASSSTGTGRWSYGYTF. The CDR3 nucleotides read TGTGCCAGTAGTAGCACCGGGACAGGGCGCTGGAGCTATGGCTACACCTTC.